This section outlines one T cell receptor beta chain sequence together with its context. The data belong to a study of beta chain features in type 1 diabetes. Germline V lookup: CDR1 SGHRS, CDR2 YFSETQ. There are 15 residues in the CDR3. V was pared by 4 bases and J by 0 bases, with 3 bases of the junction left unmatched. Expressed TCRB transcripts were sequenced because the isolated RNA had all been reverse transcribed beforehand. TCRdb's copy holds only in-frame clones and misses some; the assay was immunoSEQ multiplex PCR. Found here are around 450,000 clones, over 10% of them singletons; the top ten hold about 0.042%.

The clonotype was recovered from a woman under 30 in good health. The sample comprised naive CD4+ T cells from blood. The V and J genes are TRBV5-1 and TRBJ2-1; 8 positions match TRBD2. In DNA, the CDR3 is TGCGCCAGCAGCCTAGGACTAGCCTCCTACAATGAGCAGTTCTTC. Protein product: CASSLGLASYNEQFF.